The rows below give T cell receptor beta chains drawn from one sample of a study of shared clonotypes between healthy human individuals. Produced via immunoSEQ multiplex PCR; TCRdb's table is partial and in-frame only. Of approximately 740,000 clones listed, over 65% are singletons. Sequencing was carried out using memory CD4+ T cells sorted from blood. These receptors were taken from a woman younger than 45 in good health. Both conserved end residues are part of each CDR3. The D gene is left open where the match is weak.

CDR3aa,len,d_gene,j_gene,v_gene
CASSLARHGASSYEQYF,17,.,TRBJ2-7,TRBV7-2
CASSSVEQFF,10,.,TRBJ2-1,TRBV7-9
CSVAGGDEQYF,11,.,TRBJ2-7,TRBV29-1
CTSSQETRGERTQYF,15,.,TRBJ2-5,TRBV1
CASAGQDNQPQHF,13,TRBD1,TRBJ1-5,TRBV19
CSVEYTGTGELFF,13,.,TRBJ2-2,TRBV29-1
CASSPQGKTQYF,12,.,TRBJ2-5,TRBV6-6
CASSLINPVAGKRGETQYF,19,TRBD2,TRBJ2-5,TRBV5-4
CASSEGYYSDTQYF,14,.,TRBJ2-3,TRBV5-1
CASSFVQYNEKLFF,14,.,TRBJ1-4,TRBV28
CASSTDRGQYNEQFF,15,TRBD1,TRBJ2-1,TRBV7-3
CASSEEDSGANVLTF,15,.,TRBJ2-6,TRBV6-1
CASSRDRTNTEAFF,14,TRBD1,TRBJ1-1,TRBV6-4
CASKGLAGGPGTGELFF,17,TRBD2,TRBJ2-2,TRBV11-2
CASSVTGTSGILAPGELFF,19,TRBD2,TRBJ2-2,TRBV7-8
CASSSDSASYNEQFF,15,.,TRBJ2-1,TRBV5-1
CASSEGNEQYF,11,.,.,TRBV25-1
CAISGLAEAYEQYF,14,TRBD2,TRBJ2-7,TRBV10-3
CASSFFGQGEGQPQHF,16,TRBD1,TRBJ1-5,TRBV6-5
CASSLVPNYNEQFF,14,.,TRBJ2-1,TRBV7-9
CASSPWGSAETQYF,14,.,TRBJ2-5,TRBV5-1
CASSFLNGNTEAFF,14,.,TRBJ1-1,TRBV28
CASSWGPETQYF,12,.,TRBJ2-5,TRBV11-2
CASSQDRTDRGGYTF,15,.,TRBJ1-2,TRBV4-2
CASSSRGRPQETQYF,15,TRBD2,TRBJ2-5,TRBV5-6
CASHLGAVGYTF,12,.,TRBJ1-2,TRBV2
CASSTSRGGIPSYNEQFF,18,.,TRBJ2-1,TRBV19
CASSLTTGVGETQYF,15,TRBD1,TRBJ2-5,TRBV5-4
CASRLTGPNSPLHF,14,.,TRBJ1-6,TRBV6-5
CASSPPIRTGGTEAFF,16,TRBD1,TRBJ1-1,TRBV18
CASSQVDPERTNEQFF,16,.,TRBJ2-1,TRBV4-2
CASSSSYGVEQFF,13,.,TRBJ2-1,TRBV5-1
CASSLDLYEQYF,12,.,TRBJ2-7,TRBV5-6
CASAGTANQPQHF,13,TRBD1,TRBJ1-5,TRBV19
CASSLPRDKETQYF,14,.,TRBJ2-5,TRBV7-2
CASIKGGPLEKLFF,14,.,TRBJ1-4,TRBV28
CASSVRQAGGELFF,14,.,TRBJ2-2,TRBV9